This T cell receptor (beta chain) was retrieved from a study of T cell responses to AZD1222 COVID-19 vaccine. As concerns this clone: The antigen is unknown.

General study findings and limits: Reportedly, nearly half of unique spike TCRs recognized epitopes outside B.1.351/B.1.1.7 mutations.

Clones were sequenced by immunoSEQ multiplex PCR, and TCRdb holds only the in-frame ones, with some missing. The table has about 150,000 clones, around nine tenths seen once; the top ten hold roughly 5.6%. V lost 0 bases and J lost 3; bases outside the gene matches: 8. The CDR3 is 18 residues long. Germline values: CDR1 MGHRA, CDR2 YSYEKL. This sample comprised peripheral blood, obtained on day 0 of AZD1222 vaccination. The TCR sequence derives from an adult in good health. The chain employs TRBV4-1 and TRBJ2-7, with 13 bases that match TRBD2. The CDR3 sequence: CASSQDTSGGAILYEQYF. In nucleotides, the CDR3 is TGCGCCAGCAGCCAAGATACTAGCGGGGGGGCCATTCTCTACGAGCAGTACTTC.